In its sample, the clone carrying this T cell receptor beta chain was seen many times. The data were obtained in a study of early T cells in non-severe SARS-CoV-2 infection. MiXCR was run by TCRdb on the 5' RACE reads, yielding one entry per CDR3 protein. The table lists about 64,000 distinct CDR3 sequences, roughly 10% of them singletons. Germline V CDR1 and CDR2: SGHVS, FQNEAQ. Losses at the gene ends were 5 bases for V and 6 bases for J; bases not matched to a gene: 4. The CDR3 extends over 13 amino acids. The material sequenced was whole blood, taken at baseline. This receptor was obtained from an adult who was a healthcare worker with PCR-confirmed SARS-CoV-2 infection or an uninfected control (not recorded which). The gene calls are TRBV7-8 and TRBJ2-3; 8 bases align to TRBD2. The CDR3 DNA reads as TGTGCCAGCAGCCGAGCGGGGGTCGATACGCAGTATTTT. It is translated as CASSRAGVDTQYF.